The rows below give T cell receptor beta chains drawn from one sample of a study of T-cell memory formation after mild COVID-19. TCRdb reanalysed the 5' RACE reads using MiXCR and keeps one entry per CDR3 protein. Here the sample spans some 450,000 distinct CDR3 sequences, under 20% being singletons. Input material: PBMCs or a T cell subset sorted from them (not recorded which). The receptors stem from a man aged 18 to 29 who had mild COVID-19 (a few samples of this study predate the infection). Cell type and time point are not known. Each CDR3 is given with its conserved first and last residue. The order of the fields is CDR3 protein, V gene, D gene, J gene. A D gene is named only where the DNA matches it firmly.

CASSPSWKLGGYEQYF | TRBV6-6 | - | TRBJ2-7
CASGRDRGLGNEQFF | TRBV2 | TRBD1 | TRBJ2-1
CASHERDSYNEQFF | TRBV5-6 | - | TRBJ2-1
CATRGRGGDTQYF | TRBV6-2/TRBV6-3 | - | TRBJ2-3
CASSQEYTDTQYF | TRBV4-3 | - | TRBJ2-3
CASSPPGAGHSTEAFF | TRBV6-1 | - | TRBJ1-1
CASRLGGTLGEQYF | TRBV5-4 | - | TRBJ2-7
CASSQDYRDIHEQYF | TRBV4-3 | - | TRBJ2-7
CASSSPGDTEAFF | TRBV6-5 | - | TRBJ1-1
CASSLIGTDDNQPQHF | TRBV4-1 | - | TRBJ1-5
CASSLARTDYGYTF | TRBV11-2 | - | TRBJ1-2
CASSYDWTGIHTIYF | TRBV6-5 | TRBD1 | TRBJ1-3
CASSSQGGLETQYF | TRBV12-3/TRBV12-4 | - | TRBJ2-5